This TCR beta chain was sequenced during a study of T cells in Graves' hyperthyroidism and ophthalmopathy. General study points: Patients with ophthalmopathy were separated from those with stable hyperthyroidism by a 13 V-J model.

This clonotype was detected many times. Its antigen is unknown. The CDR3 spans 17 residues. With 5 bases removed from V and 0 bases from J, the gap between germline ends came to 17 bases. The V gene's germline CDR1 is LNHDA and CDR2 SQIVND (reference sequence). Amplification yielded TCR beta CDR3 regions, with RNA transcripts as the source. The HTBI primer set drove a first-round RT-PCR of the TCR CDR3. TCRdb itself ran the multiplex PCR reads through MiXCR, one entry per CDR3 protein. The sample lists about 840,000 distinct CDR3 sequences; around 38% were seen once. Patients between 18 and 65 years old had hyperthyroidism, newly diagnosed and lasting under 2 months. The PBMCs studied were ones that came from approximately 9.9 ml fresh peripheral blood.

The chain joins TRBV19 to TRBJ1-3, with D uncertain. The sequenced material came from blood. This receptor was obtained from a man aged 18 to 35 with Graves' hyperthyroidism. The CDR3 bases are TGTGCCAGTAGTCCCTCGCCATCCCGGGGCTCTGGAAACACCATATATTTT. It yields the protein CASSPSPSRGSGNTIYF.